Listed below are T cell receptor beta chains from one sample, sequenced in a study of T-cell memory formation after mild COVID-19. TCRdb itself ran the 5' RACE reads through MiXCR, one entry per CDR3 protein. The sample gives 240,000 or so distinct CDR3 sequences, approximately 9% of which show up once; around 21% is in the top ten. The sample comprised PBMCs or a T cell subset sorted from them (not recorded which). The receptors here all came from a young man who had mild COVID-19 (a few samples of this study predate the infection). Cell type and time point are not known. Each CDR3 is given with its conserved first and last residue. The D gene is left open where the match is weak. Size tells how often a clone was seen (once, few, many) or the class of an expanded clone, and some rows leave it out.

>few|NA|TRBV20-1|12|TRBJ1-1
CSGGTRNTEAFF
TGCAGTGGGGGCACCAGGAACACTGAAGCTTTCTTT
>few|TRBD1|TRBV4-1|13|TRBJ2-7
CASSQGQGHEQYF
TGCGCCAGCAGCCAGGGACAGGGCCACGAGCAGTACTTC
>NA|TRBD1|TRBV20-1|14|TRBJ1-1
CSAQHPQGGAEAFF
TGCAGTGCCCAACACCCACAGGGGGGCGCAGAAGCTTTCTTT
>NA|TRBD2|TRBV12-3/TRBV12-4|14|TRBJ2-1
CASSPLAPTSGRFF
TGTGCCAGCAGTCCCCTGGCCCCAACTAGCGGGAGGTTCTTC
>NA|NA|TRBV19|13|TRBJ2-7
CASSPPATDEQYF
TGTGCCAGTAGTCCCCCGGCGACCGACGAGCAGTACTTC
>many|NA|TRBV5-5|14|TRBJ2-2
CASSMGVNTGELFF
TGTGCCAGCAGTATGGGGGTGAACACCGGGGAGCTGTTTTTT
>NA|NA|TRBV7-9|16|TRBJ2-5
CASSLAGSRLGETQYF
TGTGCCAGCAGCTTAGCAGGATCAAGACTCGGGGAGACCCAGTACTTC
>many|NA|TRBV5-5|14|TRBJ1-4
CASTLRGTNEKLFF
TGTGCCAGCACATTAAGGGGAACTAATGAAAAACTGTTTTTT
>NA|NA|TRBV6-1|13|TRBJ2-2
CASSGGSRGELFF
TGTGCCAGCAGTGGTGGGTCGCGCGGGGAGCTGTTTTTT
>hyperexpanded|NA|TRBV7-9|14|TRBJ2-1
CASSPRAGKGEQFF
TGTGCCAGCAGCCCAAGGGCAGGGAAGGGTGAGCAGTTCTTC
>NA|NA|TRBV7-9|13|TRBJ1-6
CASSYGAYSPLHF
TGTGCCAGCAGCTACGGGGCTTATTCACCCCTCCACTTT
>few|NA|TRBV7-8|11|TRBJ2-7
CASSWNLEQYF
TGTGCCAGCAGCTGGAATTTAGAGCAGTACTTC
>NA|TRBD2|TRBV9|17|TRBJ2-5
CASSVGGSGGSQETQYF
TGTGCCAGCAGCGTAGGGGGTAGCGGGGGCTCCCAAGAGACCCAGTACTTC
>few|NA|TRBV12-3/TRBV12-4|13|TRBJ1-1
CASSLLADTEAFF
TGTGCCAGCAGTTTGTTGGCGGACACTGAAGCTTTCTTT
>few|NA|TRBV4-2|13|TRBJ1-1
CASSPHREAEAFF
TGTGCCAGCAGCCCTCACAGGGAGGCTGAAGCTTTCTTT
>few|TRBD1|TRBV2|16|TRBJ2-7
CASSVGPGTGQYEQYF
TGTGCCAGCAGTGTCGGCCCTGGGACAGGGCAATACGAGCAGTACTTC
>NA|NA|TRBV18|14|TRBJ2-5
CASSPHPDQETQYF
TGTGCCAGCTCACCGCACCCTGACCAAGAGACCCAGTACTTC
>few|TRBD1|TRBV7-9|15|TRBJ2-1
CASSQRQGVENEQFF
TGTGCCAGCAGCCAGAGGCAGGGGGTGGAAAATGAGCAGTTCTTC
>NA|NA|TRBV11-2|16|TRBJ1-5
CASSKGQVGSNQPQHF
TGTGCCAGCAGCAAGGGGCAGGTTGGTAGCAATCAGCCCCAGCATTTT
>NA|NA|TRBV6-5|13|TRBJ1-2
CASSYEGAYGYTF
TGTGCCAGCAGTTATGAAGGGGCCTATGGCTACACCTTC
>many|NA|TRBV5-6|14|TRBJ2-5
CASSLGTVQETQYF
TGTGCCAGCAGCCTCGGGACTGTCCAAGAGACCCAGTACTTC
>many|TRBD1|TRBV4-3|15|TRBJ2-1
CASSQEGQGWDEQFF
TGCGCCAGCAGCCAAGAGGGACAGGGGTGGGATGAGCAGTTCTTC
>NA|NA|TRBV6-2/TRBV6-3|11|TRBJ2-1
CASSDEGEQFF
TGTGCCAGCAGCGATGAGGGTGAGCAGTTCTTC
>many|TRBD2|TRBV7-2|16|TRBJ2-3
CASSSPLAGGPHTQYF
TGTGCCAGCAGCTCCCCACTAGCGGGGGGGCCGCATACGCAGTATTTT
>few|NA|TRBV20-1|11|TRBJ1-2
CSGAGTEGYTF
TGCAGCGGAGCAGGGACTGAGGGCTACACCTTC
>once|NA|TRBV7-7|15|TRBJ2-2
CASSPLRGGAGELFF
TGTGCTAGCAGCCCGTTGAGGGGGGGCGCCGGGGAGCTGTTTTTT
>NA|NA|TRBV5-1|14|TRBJ2-7
CASSLYGTAYEQYF
TGCGCCAGCAGCTTGTATGGGACCGCCTACGAGCAGTACTTC
>few|NA|TRBV12-3/TRBV12-4|12|TRBJ1-2
CASSNDLYGYTF
TGTGCCAGCAGTAATGACCTGTATGGCTACACCTTC
>few|NA|TRBV5-1|14|TRBJ2-3
CASSNPGGTDTQYF
TGCGCCAGCAGTAACCCGGGGGGCACAGATACGCAGTATTTT
>NA|NA|TRBV6-2/TRBV6-3|16|TRBJ2-3
CASRRIARGISDTQYF
TGTGCCAGCAGGAGAATAGCGAGGGGTATATCAGATACGCAGTATTTT
>few|NA|TRBV29-1|16|TRBJ2-1
CSVEGGPGASYNEQFF
TGCAGCGTTGAAGGCGGACCGGGAGCTTCCTACAATGAGCAGTTCTTC
>NA|NA|TRBV4-3|17|TRBJ1-3
CASSQLFRGASGNTIYF
TGCGCCAGCAGCCAATTGTTTCGGGGGGCTTCAGGGAACACCATATATTTT
>NA|NA|TRBV28|14|TRBJ2-2
CASSFRGYPGELFF
TGTGCCAGCAGTTTTAGGGGGTACCCCGGGGAGCTGTTTTTT
>many|NA|TRBV20-1|14|TRBJ2-3
CSAREGGRTDTQYF
TGCAGTGCTAGAGAAGGGGGTCGCACAGATACGCAGTATTTT
>NA|NA|TRBV4-2|16|TRBJ2-2
CASNAHGQRGTGELFF
TGTGCCAGTAATGCCCACGGCCAAAGAGGAACCGGGGAGCTGTTTTTT
>NA|TRBD1|TRBV7-2|15|TRBJ2-3
CASTRNRGGIDTQYF
TGTGCCAGCACCAGAAACAGGGGCGGCATAGATACGCAGTATTTT
>NA|TRBD1|TRBV29-1|14|TRBJ2-4
CSVGVGQGANIQYF
TGCAGCGTTGGGGTAGGACAGGGGGCCAACATTCAGTACTTC
>few|NA|TRBV3-1|13|TRBJ1-1
CASSQDLGRSAFF
TGTGCCAGCAGCCAAGATCTTGGCAGGTCCGCTTTCTTT
>many|NA|TRBV5-1|14|TRBJ2-3
CASSLVGPTDTQYF
TGCGCCAGCAGCTTGGTCGGGCCCACAGATACGCAGTATTTT
>NA|NA|TRBV3-1|16|TRBJ2-1
CASSQDATPPYNEQFF
TGTGCCAGCAGCCAAGATGCGACGCCACCCTACAATGAGCAGTTCTTC
>few|TRBD2|TRBV10-3|16|TRBJ2-4
CATRGSGGAAKNIQYF
TGTGCCACCCGGGGTAGCGGGGGGGCGGCCAAAAACATTCAGTACTTC
>few|NA|TRBV7-8|13|TRBJ2-1
CASSQGPTNEQFF
TGTGCCAGCAGCCAGGGCCCGACCAATGAGCAGTTCTTC
>NA|TRBD1|TRBV7-3|14|TRBJ2-1
CASSWDRGYNEQFF
TGTGCCAGCAGCTGGGACAGGGGATACAATGAGCAGTTCTTC
>NA|TRBD2|TRBV7-3|16|TRBJ2-2
CASSPRRGANTGELFF
TGTGCCAGCAGCCCGCGGCGGGGGGCGAACACCGGGGAGCTGTTTTTT
>few|TRBD1|TRBV28|12|TRBJ1-5
CASGTGGQPQHF
TGTGCCAGCGGAACAGGGGGTCAGCCCCAGCATTTT